Here is one TCR beta chain with its context. The data were taken from a study of blood T cell repertoires in COVID-19. At the level of the study: The samples span acute and convalescent COVID-19 from the United States, Italy and Spain.

The CDR3 is made up of 15 amino acids. Per germline, CDR1 LNHDA and CDR2 SQIVND (reference sequence). V was clipped by 5 bases and J by 6 bases; unmatched bases: 8. Produced via immunoSEQ multiplex PCR; TCRdb's table is partial and in-frame only. The sample consists of roughly 520,000 clones, around nine tenths of them appearing once. The TCR sequence derives from a woman in her thirties or forties who had recovered from COVID-19. Sample: PBMCs or T cells enriched from blood (not recorded which). This chain joins TRBV19 and TRBJ2-3; the match to TRBD2 covers 10 bases. CDR3 in amino acids: CASSVLAGEVDTQYF. In nucleotides, the CDR3 is TGTGCCAGTAGTGTGCTAGCGGGAGAAGTTGATACGCAGTATTTT.